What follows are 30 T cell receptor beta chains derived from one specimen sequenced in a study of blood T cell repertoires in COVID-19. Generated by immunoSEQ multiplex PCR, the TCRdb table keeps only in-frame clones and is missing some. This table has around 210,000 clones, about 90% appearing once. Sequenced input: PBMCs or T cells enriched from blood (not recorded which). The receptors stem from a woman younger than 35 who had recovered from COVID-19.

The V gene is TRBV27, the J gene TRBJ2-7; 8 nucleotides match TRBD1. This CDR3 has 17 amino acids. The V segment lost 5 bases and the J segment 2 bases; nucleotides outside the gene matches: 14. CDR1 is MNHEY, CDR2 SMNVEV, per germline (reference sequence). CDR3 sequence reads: CASSRFPPGTGPYEQYF. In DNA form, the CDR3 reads TGTGCCAGCAGTCGTTTTCCACCCGGGACAGGACCCTACGAGCAGTACTTC.

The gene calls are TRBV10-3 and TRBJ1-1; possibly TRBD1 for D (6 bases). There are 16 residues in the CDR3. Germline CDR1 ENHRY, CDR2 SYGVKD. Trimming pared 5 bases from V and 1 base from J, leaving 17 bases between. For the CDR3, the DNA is TGTGCCATCAGTCAACCTTACCGGGACAAGAACACTGAAGCTTTCTTT. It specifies CAISQPYRDKNTEAFF.

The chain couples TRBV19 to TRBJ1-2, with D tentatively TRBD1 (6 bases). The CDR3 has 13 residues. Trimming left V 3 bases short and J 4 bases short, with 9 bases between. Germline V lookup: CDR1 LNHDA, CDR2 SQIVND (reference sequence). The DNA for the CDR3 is TGTGCCAGTAGTATTGGACAGATCTATGGCTACACCTTC. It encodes CASSIGQIYGYTF.

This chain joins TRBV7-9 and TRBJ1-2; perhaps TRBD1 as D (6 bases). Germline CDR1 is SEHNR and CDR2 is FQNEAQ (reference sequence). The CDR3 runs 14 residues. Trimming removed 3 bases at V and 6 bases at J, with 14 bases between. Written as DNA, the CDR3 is TGTGCCAGCAGCTTTCTCCAGGGGCTCGATGGCTACACCTTC. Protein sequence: CASSFLQGLDGYTF.

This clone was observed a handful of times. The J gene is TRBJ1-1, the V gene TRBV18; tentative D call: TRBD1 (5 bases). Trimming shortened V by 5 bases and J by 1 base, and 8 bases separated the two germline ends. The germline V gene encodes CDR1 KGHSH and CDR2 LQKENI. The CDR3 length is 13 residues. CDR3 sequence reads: CASSDTGNTEAFF. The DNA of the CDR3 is TGTGCCAGCTCAGACACAGGGAACACTGAAGCTTTCTTT. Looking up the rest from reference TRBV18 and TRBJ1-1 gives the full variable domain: NAGVMQNPRHLVRRRGQEARLRCSPMKGHSHVYWYRQLPEEGLKFMVYLQKENIIDESGMPKERFSAEFPKEGPSILRIQQVVRGDSAAYFCASSDTGNTEAFFGQGTRLTVV.

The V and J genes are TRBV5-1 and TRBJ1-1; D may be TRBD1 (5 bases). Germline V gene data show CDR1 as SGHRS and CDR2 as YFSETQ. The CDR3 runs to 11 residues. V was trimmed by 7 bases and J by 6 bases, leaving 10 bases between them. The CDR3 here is CASGTRAEAFF. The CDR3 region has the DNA TGCGCCAGCGGGACTCGTGCTGAAGCTTTCTTT.

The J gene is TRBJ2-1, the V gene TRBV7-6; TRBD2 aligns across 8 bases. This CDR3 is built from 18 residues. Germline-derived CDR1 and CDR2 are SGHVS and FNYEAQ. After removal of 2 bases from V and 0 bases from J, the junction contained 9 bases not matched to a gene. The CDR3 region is CASSLRPSGRSSYNEQFF. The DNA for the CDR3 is TGTGCCAGCAGCTTAAGGCCTAGCGGGCGCAGCTCCTACAATGAGCAGTTCTTC.

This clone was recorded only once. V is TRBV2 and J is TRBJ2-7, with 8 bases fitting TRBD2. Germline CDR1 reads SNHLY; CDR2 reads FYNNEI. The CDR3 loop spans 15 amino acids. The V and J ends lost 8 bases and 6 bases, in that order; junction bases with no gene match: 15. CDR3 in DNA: TGTGCCAGCCGCCGACGTAGCGGGATCACGGGCGAGCAGTACTTC. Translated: CASRRRSGITGEQYF.

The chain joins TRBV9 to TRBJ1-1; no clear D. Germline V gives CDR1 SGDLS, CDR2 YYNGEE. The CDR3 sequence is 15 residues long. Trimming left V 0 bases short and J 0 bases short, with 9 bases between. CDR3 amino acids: CASSVGGGLNTEAFF. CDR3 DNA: TGTGCCAGCAGCGTAGGGGGAGGATTGAACACTGAAGCTTTCTTT.

The CDR3 protein is CASSPVARLAGSQETQYF. The CDR3 DNA is TGTGCCAGCAGCCCGGTGGCTAGACTAGCGGGGAGCCAAGAGACCCAGTACTTC. The V and J genes are TRBV5-5 and TRBJ2-5; TRBD2 agrees at 11 bases. Losses at the gene ends were 4 bases for V and 1 base for J; bases not matched to a gene: 12. From germline, CDR1 is SGHKS and CDR2 YYEKEE (reference sequence). The CDR3 runs 18 residues.

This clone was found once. As DNA, the CDR3 is TGTGCCAGCTCACCTCCGGGGGGTCGGGATGAGCAGTTCTTC. The encoded protein is CASSPPGGRDEQFF. The chain couples TRBV18 to TRBJ2-1; the match to TRBD2 covers 7 bases. The CDR3 spans 14 residues. The germline gives CDR1 KGHSH, CDR2 LQKENI. V lost 3 bases, J lost 8 bases, and 7 bases stayed unmatched.

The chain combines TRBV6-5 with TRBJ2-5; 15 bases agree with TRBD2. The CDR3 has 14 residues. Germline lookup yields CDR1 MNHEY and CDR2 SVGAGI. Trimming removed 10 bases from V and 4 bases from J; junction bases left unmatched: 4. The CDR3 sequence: CAIGLAGGPETQYF. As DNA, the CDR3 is TGTGCCATAGGACTAGCGGGGGGGCCAGAGACCCAGTACTTC.

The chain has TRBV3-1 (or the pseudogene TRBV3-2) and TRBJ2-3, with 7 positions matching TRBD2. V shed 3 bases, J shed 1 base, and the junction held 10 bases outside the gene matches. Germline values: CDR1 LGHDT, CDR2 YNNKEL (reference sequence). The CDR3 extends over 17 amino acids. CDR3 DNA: TGTGCCAGCAGCCATACTTTATCTGCGGGGGGCACAGATACGCAGTATTTT. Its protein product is CASSHTLSAGGTDTQYF.

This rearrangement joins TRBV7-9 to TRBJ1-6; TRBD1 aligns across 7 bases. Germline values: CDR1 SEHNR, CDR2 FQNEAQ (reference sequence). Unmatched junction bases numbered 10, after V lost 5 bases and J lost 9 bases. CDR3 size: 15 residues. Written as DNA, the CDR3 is TGTGCCAGCAGCCCCGGACAGGTTTTCATTTCACCCCTCCACTTT. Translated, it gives CASSPGQVFISPLHF.

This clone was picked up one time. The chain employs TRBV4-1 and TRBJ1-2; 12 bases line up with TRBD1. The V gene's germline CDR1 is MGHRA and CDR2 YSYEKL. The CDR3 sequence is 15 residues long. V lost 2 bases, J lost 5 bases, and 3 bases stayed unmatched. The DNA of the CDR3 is TGCGCCAGCAGCCAACCGGGACAGGGGGCGTATGGCTACACCTTC. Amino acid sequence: CASSQPGQGAYGYTF.

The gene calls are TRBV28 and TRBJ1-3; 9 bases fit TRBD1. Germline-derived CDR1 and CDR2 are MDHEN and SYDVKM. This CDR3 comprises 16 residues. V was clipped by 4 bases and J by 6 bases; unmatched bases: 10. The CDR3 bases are TGTGCCAGCAGTTCCCACCGTCGGACAGGGGAAAACACCATATATTTT. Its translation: CASSSHRRTGENTIYF.

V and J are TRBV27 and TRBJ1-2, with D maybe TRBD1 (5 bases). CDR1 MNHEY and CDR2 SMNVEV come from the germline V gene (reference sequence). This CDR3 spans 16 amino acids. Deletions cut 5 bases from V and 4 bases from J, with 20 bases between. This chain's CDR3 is CASSPLGVGGAYGYTF. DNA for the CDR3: TGTGCCAGCAGTCCCCTGGGAGTTGGAGGGGCCTATGGCTACACCTTC.

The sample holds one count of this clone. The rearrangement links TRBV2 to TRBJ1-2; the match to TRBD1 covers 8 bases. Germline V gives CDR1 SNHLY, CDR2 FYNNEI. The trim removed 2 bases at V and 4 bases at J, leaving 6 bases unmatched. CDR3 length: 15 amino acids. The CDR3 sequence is CASSETAGGVYGYTF. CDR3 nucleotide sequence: TGTGCCAGCAGTGAAACGGCAGGGGGCGTCTATGGCTACACCTTC.

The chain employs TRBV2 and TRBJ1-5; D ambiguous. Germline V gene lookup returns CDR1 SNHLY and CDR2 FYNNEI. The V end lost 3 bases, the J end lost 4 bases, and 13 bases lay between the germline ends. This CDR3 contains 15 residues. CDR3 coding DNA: TGTGCCAGCAGTGAGCGGCAGAGAGGTAATCAGCCCCAGCATTTT. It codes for CASSERQRGNQPQHF.

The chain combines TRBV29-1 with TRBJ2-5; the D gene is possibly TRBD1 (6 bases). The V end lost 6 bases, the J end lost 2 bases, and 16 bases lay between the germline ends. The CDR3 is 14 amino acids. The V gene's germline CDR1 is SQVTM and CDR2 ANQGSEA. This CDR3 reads CSVRTGQQQETQYF. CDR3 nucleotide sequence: TGCAGCGTCCGAACAGGACAGCAACAAGAGACCCAGTACTTC.

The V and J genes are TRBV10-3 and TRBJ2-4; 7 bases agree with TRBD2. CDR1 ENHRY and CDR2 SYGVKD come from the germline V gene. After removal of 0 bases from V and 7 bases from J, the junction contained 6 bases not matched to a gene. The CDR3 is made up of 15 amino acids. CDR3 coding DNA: TGTGCCATCAGTGAGTCAACGGGGGGAGGGAACATTCAGTACTTC. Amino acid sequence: CAISESTGGGNIQYF.

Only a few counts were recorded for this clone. CDR3 bases: TGTGCCAGCAGCTTAGGGGTCGGGATTAGCTCCTACGAGCAGTACTTC. Protein sequence: CASSLGVGISSYEQYF. The gene calls are TRBV7-9 and TRBJ2-7; TRBD2 might be the D (5 bases). V was shortened by 1 base and J by 0 bases, with 13 bases between the two germline ends. Germline CDR1 reads SEHNR; CDR2 reads FQNEAQ (reference sequence). This CDR3 region has 16 residues.

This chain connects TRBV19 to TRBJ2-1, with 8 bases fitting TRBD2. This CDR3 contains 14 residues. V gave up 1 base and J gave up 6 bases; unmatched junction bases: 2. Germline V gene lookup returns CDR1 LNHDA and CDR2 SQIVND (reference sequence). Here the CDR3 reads CASSIAGGSNEQFF. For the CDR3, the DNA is TGTGCCAGTAGTATAGCGGGGGGGAGCAATGAGCAGTTCTTC.

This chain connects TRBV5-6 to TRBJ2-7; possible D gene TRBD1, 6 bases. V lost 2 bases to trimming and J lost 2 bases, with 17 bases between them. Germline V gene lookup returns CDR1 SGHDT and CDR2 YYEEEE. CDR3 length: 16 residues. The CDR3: CASSFRGPGEPYEQYF. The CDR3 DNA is TGTGCCAGCAGCTTCAGGGGCCCCGGGGAGCCCTACGAGCAGTACTTC.

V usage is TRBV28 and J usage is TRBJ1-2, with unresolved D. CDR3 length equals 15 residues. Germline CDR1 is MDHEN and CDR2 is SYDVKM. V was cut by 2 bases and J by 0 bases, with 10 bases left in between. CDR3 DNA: TGTGCCAGCAGTTTAATTGATCAGGCTAACTATGGCTACACCTTC. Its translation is CASSLIDQANYGYTF.

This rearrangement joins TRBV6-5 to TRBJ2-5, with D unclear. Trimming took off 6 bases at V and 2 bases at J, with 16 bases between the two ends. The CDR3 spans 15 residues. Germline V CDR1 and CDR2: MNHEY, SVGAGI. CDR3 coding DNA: TGTGCCAGCAGCGTGCAACCACTCTCGCAAGAGACCCAGTACTTC. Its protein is CASSVQPLSQETQYF.

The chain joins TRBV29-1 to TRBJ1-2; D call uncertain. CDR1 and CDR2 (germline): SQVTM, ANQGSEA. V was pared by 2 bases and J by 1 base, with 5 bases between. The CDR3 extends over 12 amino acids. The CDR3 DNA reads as TGCAGCGTTGAAACCGGTAACTATGGCTACACCTTC. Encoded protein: CSVETGNYGYTF.

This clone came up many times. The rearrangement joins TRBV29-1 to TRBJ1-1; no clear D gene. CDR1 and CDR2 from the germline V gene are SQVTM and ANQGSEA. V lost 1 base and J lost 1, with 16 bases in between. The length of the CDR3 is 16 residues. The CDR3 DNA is TGCAGCGTTGAAGTGCAGAAGGCAGCGACGAACACTGAAGCTTTCTTT. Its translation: CSVEVQKAATNTEAFF.

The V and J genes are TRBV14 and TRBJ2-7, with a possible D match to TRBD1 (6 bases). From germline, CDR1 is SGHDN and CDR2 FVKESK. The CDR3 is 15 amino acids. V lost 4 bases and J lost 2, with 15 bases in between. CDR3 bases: TGTGCCAGCAGCCGAACAGGGTATTTCCCCTACGAGCAGTACTTC. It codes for CASSRTGYFPYEQYF. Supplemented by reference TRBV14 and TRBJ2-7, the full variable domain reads EAGVTQFPSHSVIEKGQTVTLRCDPISGHDNLYWYRRVMGKEIKFLLHFVKESKQDESGMPNNRFLAERTGGTYSTLKVQPAELEDSGVYFCASSRTGYFPYEQYFGPGTRLTVT.

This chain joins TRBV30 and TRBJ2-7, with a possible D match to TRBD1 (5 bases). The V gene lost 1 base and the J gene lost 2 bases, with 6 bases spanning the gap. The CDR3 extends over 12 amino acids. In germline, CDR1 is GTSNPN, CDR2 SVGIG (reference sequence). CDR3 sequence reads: CAWSAGTYEQYF. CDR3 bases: TGTGCCTGGAGTGCAGGGACCTACGAGCAGTACTTC.